Sequencing of this T cell receptor beta chain was carried out in a study of blood T cell repertoires in COVID-19. For the study at large: Some COVID-19 samples were acute and others convalescent; all came from the United States, Italy and Spain. Nucleic acid was either cDNA or gDNA, and it came from T cells, B-cell-depleted T cells, or PBMCs.

The CDR3 is 18 residues long. In the authors' workflow: The assay estimated nucleated cells by amplifying reference gene primers. Libraries were prepared by immunoSEQ multiplex PCR; TCRdb keeps only in-frame clonotypes and omits some of them. V and J calls plus clone size are reproduced from that table; the DNA served to infer D and trimming. This repertoire shows tens of thousands of clones, around 81% found once; its top ten account for approximately 3.6%. V usage is TRBV21-1 and J usage is TRBJ2-7; the table's D gene call, TRBD1, was not cross checked with the DNA. TRBV21-1 is assigned pseudogene status. The TCR originated in a woman over 75 with acute or convalescent COVID-19. Specimen: peripheral blood. Written as DNA, the CDR3 is TGTGCCAGCAGATACCTCCGGGCAGACAGGGGGGATTCCTACGAGCAGTACTTC. This sequence encodes CASRYLRADRGDSYEQYF.